This is a list of T cell receptor beta chains from one sample in a study of chemoradiotherapy in HPV16-positive cancers. The assay was immunoSEQ multiplex PCR, and TCRdb's table has in-frame clones only and misses some. Here the sample spans roughly 11,000 clones, approximately 78% being singletons. This specimen was taken from a patient who underwent chemoradiotherapy. These receptors all stem from a human donor with HPV-associated anogenital cancer. Both conserved end residues are part of each CDR3. The D gene is left open where the match is weak. Size is stated for part of the rows, as once, few or many counts, or as a class when the clone is expanded.

abundance,v_gene,j_gene,d_gene,CDR3nt,CDR3aa
few,TRBV5-8,TRBJ2-6,NA,TGTGCCAGCAGCTCAGGGGATGGGGCCAACGTCCTGACTTTC,CASSSGDGANVLTF
NA,TRBV18,TRBJ2-1,TRBD2,TGTGCCAGCTCACCAACCGGGACTAGCGGTTACAATGAGCAGTTCTTC,CASSPTGTSGYNEQFF
once,TRBV6-6,TRBJ2-3,TRBD1,TGTGCCAGCAGTTTAGGACAGGGAGCAGATACGCAGTATTTT,CASSLGQGADTQYF
NA,TRBV5-4,TRBJ2-2,NA,TGTGCCAGCAGCTTGCAGGGACCCGGGGAGCTGTTTTTT,CASSLQGPGELFF
NA,TRBV25-1,TRBJ2-7,NA,TGTGCCAGCAGTGAATCCGGACAGAGCCACGAGCAGTACTTC,CASSESGQSHEQYF
NA,TRBV4-1,TRBJ2-3,TRBD1,TGCGCCAGCAGCCAAGTCCCAGGGGGCAGAACAGATACGCAGTATTTT,CASSQVPGGRTDTQYF
NA,TRBV14,TRBJ2-3,NA,TGTGCCAGCAGCCCGCCAAGGGAACACCGAGCAGATACGCAGTATTTT,CASSPPREHRADTQYF
NA,TRBV7-9,TRBJ1-1,NA,TGTGCCAGCAGCTTAGCGCCAGCGAACACTGAAGCTTTCTTT,CASSLAPANTEAFF
NA,TRBV6-5,TRBJ1-2,NA,TGTGCCAGCAGGCTAAAGCAGACTTCCTATGGCTACACCTTC,CASRLKQTSYGYTF
NA,TRBV5-1,TRBJ2-7,NA,TGCGCCAGCAGCTGGACAGTAGGGACGGACGAGCAGTACTTC,CASSWTVGTDEQYF
NA,TRBV11-2,TRBJ2-1,TRBD2,TGTGCCAGCAGCCGTGTTCGGGGGGGGGAGCAGTTCTTC,CASSRVRGGEQFF
NA,TRBV6-5,TRBJ1-4,NA,TGTGCCAGCGCCAGAGTTTCCTTTAATGAAAAACTGTTTTTT,CASARVSFNEKLFF
NA,TRBV6-1,TRBJ2-7,NA,TGTGCCAGCAGTGAACAGGGAGTCTACGAGCAGTACTTC,CASSEQGVYEQYF
few,TRBV18,TRBJ1-1,NA,TGTGCCAGCTCACCAAGGGCAGGGGACCTTCTTGCCACTGAAGCTTTCTTT,CASSPRAGDLLATEAFF
NA,TRBV6-1,TRBJ1-5,NA,TGTGCCAGCAGTGAAGGGGAGGGTGGTCAGCCCCAGCATTTT,CASSEGEGGQPQHF
NA,TRBV6-1,TRBJ1-1,NA,TGTGCCAGCAGCCCCACACTGAACACTGAAGCTTTCTTT,CASSPTLNTEAFF
few,TRBV2,TRBJ1-2,NA,TGTGCCACCAGTCTCCAGGACTATGGCTACACCTTC,CATSLQDYGYTF
NA,TRBV2,TRBJ2-2,NA,TGTGCCAGCAGTCCCATGGCACCCGGGGAGCTGTTTTTT,CASSPMAPGELFF
NA,TRBV5-1,TRBJ1-2,NA,TGCGCCAGCAGCTTGCAGGACAATTATGGCTACACCTTC,CASSLQDNYGYTF
NA,TRBV4-1,TRBJ1-1,NA,TGCGCCAGCAGCCCTATACAGGGCGGCACTGAAGCTTTCTTT,CASSPIQGGTEAFF
NA,TRBV7-9,TRBJ1-4,NA,TGTGCCAGCAGCGGAGGATTATCTACTAATGAAAAACTGTTTTTT,CASSGGLSTNEKLFF
few,TRBV29-1,TRBJ2-5,NA,TGCAGCGTGATCCGGGACGGTGGGGAGACCCAGTACTTC,CSVIRDGGETQYF
NA,TRBV4-2,TRBJ1-1,NA,TGTGCCAGCAGCCAAGTGGTGAACACTGAAGCTTTCTTT,CASSQVVNTEAFF
NA,TRBV30,TRBJ2-5,TRBD1,TGTGCCTGGAGTTTACTGGACAGGCGAGGGTGGGGGGAGACCCAGTACTTC,CAWSLLDRRGWGETQYF
NA,TRBV19,TRBJ1-2,NA,TGTGCCAGTAGTATAGGCACGGGGGGCTACACCTTC,CASSIGTGGYTF
NA,TRBV15,TRBJ2-7,NA,TGTGCCACCAGCAGAGAAGGGGCGGCGCCCTACGAGCAGTACTTC,CATSREGAAPYEQYF
NA,TRBV6-5,TRBJ2-1,TRBD2,TGTGCCAGCACTTTAGCGGGGGCCAATGAGCAGTTCTTC,CASTLAGANEQFF
NA,TRBV14,TRBJ1-1,NA,TGTGCCAGCAGCCAAGAGCTTATGAAGGCTTTCTTT,CASSQELMKAFF
NA,TRBV11-2,TRBJ1-6,TRBD1,TGTGCCAGCAGCTTGAGAGACAGGGGGTTCACCCTCCACTTT,CASSLRDRGFTLHF
NA,TRBV4-3,TRBJ2-7,TRBD1,TGCGCCAGCAGCCTTCGACAGGGTCTCGACGAGCAGTACTTC,CASSLRQGLDEQYF
once,TRBV7-8,TRBJ1-1,NA,TGTGCCAGCACTATCCTCGTAGGGATGGGGAACACTGAAGCTTTCTTT,CASTILVGMGNTEAFF
NA,TRBV4-3,TRBJ1-2,NA,TGCGCCAGCAGCCAGATGAGAGGGAGTTTCTTTGGCTACACCTTC,CASSQMRGSFFGYTF
NA,TRBV18,TRBJ2-1,NA,TGTGCCAGCTCACCACCGATGGGACCGGCTAACAATGAGCAGTTCTTC,CASSPPMGPANNEQFF